These 28 T cell receptor beta chains were sequenced from one sample in a study of vaccination effects on CD4 cells after COVID-19 (dated by TCRdb to the early 2020s). These receptors have no identified antigens. Libraries came from the immunoSEQ multiplex PCR assay. TCRdb holds this immuneACCESS table with in-frame rearrangements only. Some clones are missing; in checked studies, unresolved V genes explain under half, and the rest has no known cause. This sample holds 17,000 or so clones; approximately 82% were observed only once. The leading ten clones occupy 15% to 25% of the sample. In the ViraFEST assay, PBMC were stimulated with viral peptide pools, and TCR sequencing was then used to find antigen-specific CD4+ T cell clonotypes based on their expansion. After more than 9 days of culture, CD4+ T cells were isolated with the EasySep CD4+ T cell isolation kit. PCR-confirmed SARS-CoV-2 infection had occurred in convalescent patients between March and December 2020, before the Alpha, Beta and Delta variants emerged in the United States. Two doses of either the BNT162b2 or the mRNA-1273 mRNA SARS-CoV-2 vaccine were administered to participants.

Sequenced material: CD4+ T cells from PBMCs cultured with SARS-CoV-2 spike peptides, taken after COVID-19 vaccination. The sample's cell subset or site label is to be understood as: SARS-CoV-2 spike overlapping peptide pool stimulation. Receptor source: a human donor who had a prior SARS-CoV-2 infection.

This chain connects TRBV6-2 or TRBV6-3 to TRBJ2-1, with 10 bases fitting TRBD2. The V and J ends lost 6 bases and 10 bases, in that order; junction bases with no gene match: 9. Germline assignment: CDR1 MNHEY and CDR2 SVGEGT. CDR3 length: 14 residues. CDR3 sequence (DNA): TGTGCCAGCAGGCCTAGCGGGGGCCCAGGCGAGCAGTTCTTC. As protein: CASRPSGGPGEQFF.

V usage is TRBV24-1 and J usage is TRBJ2-1; D is uncertain. Trimming took off 3 bases at V and 9 bases at J, with 8 bases between the two ends. Germline V gene lookup returns CDR1 KGHDR and CDR2 SFDVKD. The CDR3 extends over 12 amino acids. The chain's CDR3 is CATSDGVAEQFF. The CDR3 DNA sequence: TGTGCCACCAGTGATGGGGTAGCTGAGCAGTTCTTC.

The V call is TRBV13, the J call TRBJ1-1, with D possibly matching TRBD1 (5 bases). V lost 3 bases to trimming and J lost 1 base, with 9 bases between them. CDR3 length equals 14 residues. In germline, CDR1 is PRHDT, CDR2 FYEKMQ (reference sequence). The CDR3 loop is CASSLFQGNTEAFF. CDR3 DNA sequence: TGTGCCAGCAGCTTGTTCCAGGGGAACACTGAAGCTTTCTTT.

Within the sample, this clone is medium-sized. The V call is TRBV4-2, the J call TRBJ2-7, with D perhaps being TRBD1 or TRBD2 (5 bases each). CDR1 and CDR2 (germline): LGHNA, YNFKEQ. The germline V and J ends were trimmed by 1 base and 3 bases, with 13 bases remaining between them. The CDR3 covers 15 residues. The CDR3 here is CASSQAAGTHYEQYF. As DNA, the CDR3 is TGTGCCAGCAGCCAAGCGGCAGGGACCCACTACGAGCAGTACTTC.

The V and J genes are TRBV28 and TRBJ2-1; 11 bases align to TRBD2. The CDR3 has 14 residues. V lost 8 bases, J lost 4 bases, and 4 bases stayed unmatched. Germline lookup yields CDR1 MDHEN and CDR2 SYDVKM. The CDR3 protein is CASELAGGYNEQFF. The CDR3 region has the DNA TGTGCCAGCGAATTAGCGGGAGGGTACAATGAGCAGTTCTTC.

The gene calls are TRBV9 and TRBJ2-6; 8 nucleotides line up with TRBD2. The V gene's germline CDR1 is SGDLS and CDR2 YYNGEE. The CDR3 spans 15 residues. Trimming at V came to 4 bases and at J to 4 bases, leaving 4 bases not matched to a gene. This chain's CDR3 is CASSSGLAGANVLTF. CDR3 bases: TGTGCCAGCAGCTCTGGACTAGCCGGGGCCAACGTCCTGACTTTC.

This clone has only one observation. The chain is built from TRBV15 and TRBJ1-1, with no clear D. The CDR3 runs 15 residues. The V end was cut by 1 base, the J end by 0 bases, with 9 bases between. The germline gives CDR1 LNHNV, CDR2 YYDKDF (reference sequence). CDR3 protein: CATSRGGSMNTEAFF. The CDR3 DNA follows: TGTGCCACCAGCAGAGGCGGATCCATGAACACTGAAGCTTTCTTT.

The chain recombines TRBV28 with TRBJ1-1; 7 positions match TRBD1. Germline-derived CDR1 and CDR2 are MDHEN and SYDVKM. CDR3 length equals 14 residues. J lost 4 bases, V lost 6 bases, and 8 bases had no gene match. The CDR3 protein is CASRRQGGTTEAFF. The CDR3 DNA sequence: TGTGCCAGCAGGCGTCAGGGGGGGACCACTGAAGCTTTCTTT.

J is TRBJ1-5 and V is TRBV6-2 or TRBV6-3; TRBD1 might be the D (6 bases). Germline lookup yields CDR1 MNHEY and CDR2 SVGEGT. The CDR3 loop spans 15 amino acids. Trimming shortened V by 6 bases and J by 0 bases, and 12 bases separated the two germline ends. CDR3 bases: TGTGCCAGCAGCACCGGGACAAATAGCAATCAGCCCCAGCATTTT. Its translation is CASSTGTNSNQPQHF.

The chain is built from TRBV18 and TRBJ2-2; D gene unclear. V was trimmed by 0 bases and J by 5 bases, leaving 13 bases between them. The CDR3 extends over 16 amino acids. Germline V gene sequence: CDR1 KGHSH, CDR2 LQKENI. CDR3 nucleotides: TGTGCCAGCTCACCACCCGTCCGACTTTCGACCGGGGAGCTGTTTTTT. It encodes CASSPPVRLSTGELFF. Drawing the rest from reference TRBV18 and TRBJ2-2, the complete variable domain is NAGVMQNPRHLVRRRGQEARLRCSPMKGHSHVYWYRQLPEEGLKFMVYLQKENIIDESGMPKERFSAEFPKEGPSILRIQQVVRGDSAAYFCASSPPVRLSTGELFFGEGSRLTVL.

This clone has more than one count but fewer than ten. J is TRBJ2-7 and V is TRBV2; D possibly corresponds to TRBD2 (6 bases). V dropped 2 bases and J dropped 6 bases, with 17 bases sitting between them. Germline-derived CDR1 and CDR2 are SNHLY and FYNNEI. The CDR3 totals 15 residues. CDR3 protein: CASSEWQASVSEQYF. The CDR3 DNA sequence: TGTGCCAGCAGTGAATGGCAGGCTAGCGTAAGCGAGCAGTACTTC.

This clone has just a few counts. The CDR3 here is CASSKDLPRGETQYF. The CDR3 DNA sequence: TGTGCCAGCAGCAAAGATCTTCCCAGGGGGGAGACCCAGTACTTC. The chain recombines TRBV21-1 with TRBJ2-5; TRBD1 is taken as the D call from the table, unchecked against the DNA. TRBV21-1 is flagged as a pseudogene. This CDR3 has 15 residues.

This clone has a single count. J is TRBJ1-2 and V is TRBV5-5; D is ambiguous. The CDR3 length is 14 residues. Between the trimmed V and J ends, which lost 2 bases and 2 bases, there was a span of 10 bases. Germline V CDR1 and CDR2: SGHKS, YYEKEE (reference sequence). The DNA of the CDR3 is TGTGCCAGCAGCTTAGTGGCCATCAACTATGGCTACACCTTC. Translation gives CASSLVAINYGYTF.

The gene calls are TRBV11-3 and TRBJ2-6; D not resolved. The germline V gene encodes CDR1 SGHNT and CDR2 YENEEA. V was trimmed by 1 base and J by 0 bases, leaving 4 bases between them. This CDR3 comprises 15 residues. CDR3 DNA sequence: TGTGCCAGCAGCTTAGCAGTCTCTGGGGCCAACGTCCTGACTTTC. Translating gives CASSLAVSGANVLTF.

This clone was seen once. The rearrangement joins TRBV11-3 to TRBJ2-1, with 9 nucleotides matching TRBD2. The CDR3 covers 17 residues. After removal of 3 bases from V and 9 bases from J, the junction contained 15 bases not matched to a gene. Germline values: CDR1 SGHNT, CDR2 YENEEA. CDR3 in amino acids: CASSFHLGGASGVEQFF. The CDR3 DNA sequence: TGTGCCAGCAGCTTTCACCTCGGGGGGGCTAGCGGGGTTGAGCAGTTCTTC.

The chain carries TRBV6-2 or TRBV6-3 and TRBJ2-4; D perhaps matches TRBD1 (5 bases). Germline V gives CDR1 MNHEY, CDR2 SVGEGT. The CDR3 runs 16 residues. Trimming took 6 bases from V and 0 from J, leaving 15 bases between them. Here the CDR3 reads CASSPGRGRAKNIQYF. CDR3 nucleotide sequence: TGTGCCAGCAGCCCAGGAAGGGGCCGAGCCAAAAACATTCAGTACTTC.

The rearrangement links TRBV29-1 to TRBJ2-3; D is undetermined. Between the trimmed V and J ends, which lost 5 bases and 8 bases, there was a span of 29 bases. CDR1 is SQVTM and CDR2 is ANQGSEA in the germline V gene. This CDR3 has 17 amino acids. Here the CDR3 reads CSVTVARQTIPTGTQYF. The CDR3 DNA follows: TGCAGCGTTACAGTGGCCAGGCAGACAATCCCCACGGGTACGCAGTATTTT.

This clone was counted a few times. V gene TRBV11-3 combines with J gene TRBJ2-1; D is unresolved. The CDR3 extends over 17 amino acids. The V end was cut by 3 bases, the J end by 5 bases, with 20 bases between. Per the germline V gene, CDR1 is SGHNT and CDR2 is YENEEA. CDR3 sequence: CASSFPSTRLGHNEQFF. For the CDR3, the DNA is TGTGCCAGCAGCTTCCCTTCGACCCGCCTCGGGCACAATGAGCAGTTCTTC. The full variable domain, rest sourced from reference TRBV11-3 and TRBJ2-1, is EAGVVQSPRYKIIEKKQPVAFWCNPISGHNTLYWYLQNLGQGPELLIRYENEEAVDDSQLPKDRFSAERLKGVDSTLKIQPAELGDSAVYLCASSFPSTRLGHNEQFFGPGTRLTVL.

The chain employs TRBV18 and TRBJ1-5; D not resolved. Deletions cut 3 bases from V and 8 bases from J, with 11 bases between. Per germline, CDR1 KGHSH and CDR2 LQKENI. CDR3 length: 13 residues. This chain's CDR3 is CASSPRRSEPQHF. In nucleotides, the CDR3 is TGTGCCAGCTCACCGCGGAGGTCGGAGCCCCAGCATTTT.

The genes are TRBV7-2 and TRBJ1-1, with D possibly TRBD1 on 5 matching bases. V lost 1 base, J lost 5 bases, and 11 bases lay in between. The CDR3 consists of 14 residues. The germline gives CDR1 SGHTA, CDR2 FQGNSA. The CDR3 loop reads CASSLVAGPTEAFF. CDR3 coding DNA: TGTGCCAGCAGCTTAGTTGCAGGGCCTACTGAAGCTTTCTTT.

The chain couples TRBV4-3 to TRBJ1-3; D is possibly TRBD1 (6 bases). CDR3 length: 16 amino acids. Germline V gene sequence: CDR1 LGHNA, CDR2 YSLEER. V shed 4 bases and J shed 0 bases, with 13 bases lying between them. The CDR3 DNA reads TGCGCCAGCAGCCTGGATACAGGGTTCTCTGGAAACACCATATATTTT. This encodes CASSLDTGFSGNTIYF.

The J gene is TRBJ1-2, the V gene TRBV30; a possible D gene is TRBD1 (6 bases). V was shortened by 0 bases and J by 4 bases, with 30 bases between the two germline ends. This CDR3 spans 20 amino acids. In germline, CDR1 is GTSNPN, CDR2 SVGIG (reference sequence). DNA for the CDR3: TGTGCCTGGAGTGTACCGTCAAGAGGCGGCGGGGGAGGGGGTTCCTATGGCTACACCTTC. Amino acid sequence: CAWSVPSRGGGGGGSYGYTF.

This sequence joins TRBV14 and TRBJ2-1; 8 nucleotides agree with TRBD2. Germline CDR1 is SGHDN and CDR2 is FVKESK. V lost 4 bases to trimming and J lost 6 bases; unmatched junction nucleotides: 8. The CDR3 sequence is 15 residues long. The DNA for the CDR3 is TGTGCCAGCAGCCTCTTACGGGGGGGCCCCAATGAGCAGTTCTTC. It translates to CASSLLRGGPNEQFF.

The chain joins TRBV2 to TRBJ2-1; 10 bases are a match to TRBD2. CDR3 length equals 15 residues. CDR1 is SNHLY and CDR2 is FYNNEI in the germline V gene. V lost 4 bases, J lost 7 bases, and 7 bases stayed unmatched. The CDR3 sequence is CASSGKREGRNEQFF. CDR3 DNA sequence: TGTGCCAGCAGTGGGAAGCGGGAGGGCCGAAATGAGCAGTTCTTC.

This chain uses TRBV4-2 with TRBJ1-2, with 7 bases matching TRBD1. Looked up from germline, CDR1 is LGHNA and CDR2 is YNFKEQ. The CDR3 runs to 15 residues. The J segment lost 4 bases and the V segment lost 1 base, leaving 6 bases of the junction unmatched. In DNA, the CDR3 is TGTGCCAGCAGCCAAGGCCAGGGGGTAGTCTATGGCTACACCTTC. Protein: CASSQGQGVVYGYTF.

The V and J genes are TRBV4-2 and TRBJ2-7; D may be TRBD1 or TRBD2 (5 bases each). CDR3 length equals 14 residues. V lost 4 bases and J lost 7, with 17 bases in between. CDR1 is LGHNA, CDR2 YNFKEQ, per germline. This chain's CDR3 is CASSPRRGVDEQYF. Written as DNA, the CDR3 is TGTGCCAGCAGCCCCCGTAGAGGGGTTGATGAGCAGTACTTC.

This clone was counted between two and nine times. This chain connects TRBV3-1 (or the pseudogene TRBV3-2) to TRBJ1-6; no definite D call. Trimming took 3 bases from V and 5 from J, leaving 8 bases between them. CDR3 length: 14 residues. Per the germline V gene, CDR1 is LGHDT and CDR2 is YNNKEL (reference sequence). This chain's CDR3 is CASSQRDNNSPLHF. CDR3 sequence (DNA): TGTGCCAGCAGCCAGCGTGATAATAATTCACCCCTCCACTTT.

The chain is built from TRBV5-1 and TRBJ2-7, with 8 bases that match TRBD2. The CDR3 covers 14 residues. V was clipped by 0 bases and J by 2 bases; unmatched bases: 1. Germline V lookup: CDR1 SGHRS, CDR2 YFSETQ. CDR3 loop: CASSLVSGTYEQYF. DNA of the CDR3: TGCGCCAGCAGCTTGGTTAGCGGGACCTACGAGCAGTACTTC.